The T cell receptor (beta chain) described here comes from a study of CD8 T cells in ankylosing spondylitis. Findings and limits, study-wide: Peripheral blood held disease-linked clones only at relatively low frequency, and these were CD8+. According to the report, clones linked to the disease were significantly enriched in matched synovial fluid samples taken from ankylosing spondylitis patients.

On this clonotype itself: The antigen is undetermined.

In making TCR beta libraries, quantitative 5'-RACE with molecular barcodes was used. TCRdb independently ran MiXCR on the 5' RACE reads; one entry per CDR3 protein. The table records 290,000 or so distinct CDR3 sequences, 20% of them present only once. Germline V lookup: CDR1 KGHDR, CDR2 SFDVKD. The CDR3 consists of 12 residues. V was cut by 3 bases and J by 10 bases, with 9 bases left in between. This sequence was found in a female donor with ankylosing spondylitis or in good health (not recorded which). The V gene is TRBV24-1, the J gene TRBJ2-1; D is possibly TRBD2 (6 bases). The source material was blood, either unsorted or a sorted T cell fraction (not recorded which). CDR3: CATSDPGLEQFF. CDR3 sequence (DNA): TGTGCCACCAGTGATCCCGGACTAGAGCAGTTCTTC.